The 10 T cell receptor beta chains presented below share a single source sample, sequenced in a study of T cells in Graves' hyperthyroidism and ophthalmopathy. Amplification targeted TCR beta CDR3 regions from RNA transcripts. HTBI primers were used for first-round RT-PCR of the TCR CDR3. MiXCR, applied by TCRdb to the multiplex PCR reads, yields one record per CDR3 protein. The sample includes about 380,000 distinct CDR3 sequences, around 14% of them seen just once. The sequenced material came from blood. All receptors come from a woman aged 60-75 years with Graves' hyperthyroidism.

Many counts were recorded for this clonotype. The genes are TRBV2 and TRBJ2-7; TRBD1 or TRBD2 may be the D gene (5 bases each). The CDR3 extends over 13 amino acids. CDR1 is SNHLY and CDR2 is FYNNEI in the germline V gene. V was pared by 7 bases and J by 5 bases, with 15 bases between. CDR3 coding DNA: TGTGCCAGCACGTGGGACCCCCGTGACGAGCAGTACTTC. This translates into CASTWDPRDEQYF.

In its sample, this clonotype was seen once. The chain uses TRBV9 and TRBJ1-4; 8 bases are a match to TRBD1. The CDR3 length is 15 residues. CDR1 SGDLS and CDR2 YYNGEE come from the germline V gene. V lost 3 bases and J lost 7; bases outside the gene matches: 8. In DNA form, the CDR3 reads TGTGCCAGCAGCGCCCGGACAGGGAGGGGTGAAAAACTGTTTTTT. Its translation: CASSARTGRGEKLFF. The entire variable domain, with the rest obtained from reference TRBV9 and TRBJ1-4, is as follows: DSGVTQTPKHLITATGQRVTLRCSPRSGDLSVYWYQQSLDQGLQFLIQYYNGEERAKGNILERFSAQQFPDLHSELNLSSLELGDSALYFCASSARTGRGEKLFFGSGTQLSVL.

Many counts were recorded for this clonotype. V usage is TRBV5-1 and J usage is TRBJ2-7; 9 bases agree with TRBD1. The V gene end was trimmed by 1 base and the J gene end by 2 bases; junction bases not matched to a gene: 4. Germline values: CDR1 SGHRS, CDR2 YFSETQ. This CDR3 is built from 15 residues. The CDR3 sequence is CASSLTGGKTYEQYF. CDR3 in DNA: TGCGCCAGCAGCTTGACAGGGGGCAAGACCTACGAGCAGTACTTC.

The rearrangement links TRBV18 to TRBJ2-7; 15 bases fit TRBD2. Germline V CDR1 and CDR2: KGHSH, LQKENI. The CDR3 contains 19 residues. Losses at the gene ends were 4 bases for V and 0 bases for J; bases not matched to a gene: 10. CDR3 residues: CASSQTGLAGGTSSYEQYF. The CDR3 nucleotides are TGTGCCAGCTCACAGACGGGACTAGCGGGAGGTACGAGCTCCTACGAGCAGTACTTC.

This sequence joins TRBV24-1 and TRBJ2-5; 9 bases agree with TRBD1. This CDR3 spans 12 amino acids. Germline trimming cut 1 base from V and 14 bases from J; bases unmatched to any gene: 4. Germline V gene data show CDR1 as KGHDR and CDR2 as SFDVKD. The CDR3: CATSDFGDRVYF. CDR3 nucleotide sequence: TGTGCCACCAGTGATTTTGGGGACAGGGTATACTTC.

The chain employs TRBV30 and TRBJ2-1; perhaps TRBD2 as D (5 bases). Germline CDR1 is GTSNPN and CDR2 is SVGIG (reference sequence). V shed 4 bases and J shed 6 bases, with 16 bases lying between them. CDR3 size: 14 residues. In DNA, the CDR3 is TGTGCCTGGAATAGTTGGGAGCAAGGCAATGAGCAGTTCTTC. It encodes CAWNSWEQGNEQFF.

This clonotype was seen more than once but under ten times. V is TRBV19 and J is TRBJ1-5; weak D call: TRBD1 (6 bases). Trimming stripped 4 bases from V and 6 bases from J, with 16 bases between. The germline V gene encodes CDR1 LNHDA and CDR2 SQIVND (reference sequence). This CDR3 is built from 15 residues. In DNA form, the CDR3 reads TGTGCCAGTAGTAATCGTCTGGGGGCAGGTCAGCCCCAGCATTTT. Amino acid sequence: CASSNRLGAGQPQHF.

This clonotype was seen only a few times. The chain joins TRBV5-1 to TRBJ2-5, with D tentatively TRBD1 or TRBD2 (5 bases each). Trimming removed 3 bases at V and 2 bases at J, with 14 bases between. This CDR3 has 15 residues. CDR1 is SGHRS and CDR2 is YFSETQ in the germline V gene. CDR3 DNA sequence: TGCGCCAGCAGCTCCGGGACCCCGAGACAAGAGACCCAGTACTTC. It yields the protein CASSSGTPRQETQYF.

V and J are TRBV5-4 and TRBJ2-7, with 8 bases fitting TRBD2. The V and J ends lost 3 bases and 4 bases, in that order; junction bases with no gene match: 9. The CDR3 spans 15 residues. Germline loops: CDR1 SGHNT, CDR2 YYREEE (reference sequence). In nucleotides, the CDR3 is TGTGCCAGCAGCTCCGGGACTAGAACGTCATACGAGCAGTACTTC. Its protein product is CASSSGTRTSYEQYF. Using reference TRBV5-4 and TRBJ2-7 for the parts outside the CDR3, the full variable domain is ETGVTQSPTHLIKTRGQQVTLRCSSQSGHNTVSWYQQALGQGPQFIFQYYREEENGRGNFPPRFSGLQFPNYSSELNVNALELDDSALYLCASSSGTRTSYEQYFGPGTRLTVT.

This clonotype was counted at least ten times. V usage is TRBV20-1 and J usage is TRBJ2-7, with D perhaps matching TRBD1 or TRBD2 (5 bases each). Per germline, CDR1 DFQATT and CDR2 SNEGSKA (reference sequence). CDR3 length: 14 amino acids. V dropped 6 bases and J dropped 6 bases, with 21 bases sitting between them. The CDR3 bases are TGCAGTGCGAACGAGGGTGGGGCCTACTCCGAGCAGTACTTC. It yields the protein CSANEGGAYSEQYF.